In its sample, the clone carrying this T cell receptor beta chain was seen many times. Its target is unknown. This record comes from a study of CD8 T cells in ankylosing spondylitis. Quantitative barcoded 5'-RACE was used to prepare TCR beta libraries. TCRdb reprocessed the 5' RACE reads via MiXCR and lists one record per CDR3 protein. This table holds 150,000 to 200,000 distinct CDR3 sequences, 9.5% to 13% found once. Study findings and constraints: Certain motif variants had earlier been reported in reactive arthritis synovial fluid and blood. Within matched ankylosing spondylitis synovial fluid, disease-linked clones were reportedly significantly enriched. Made up of about eight highly homologous variants, a TCR beta motif appeared characteristic of ankylosing spondylitis blood.

Sequencing was performed on blood, either unsorted or a sorted T cell fraction (not recorded which). This sequence originates from a male donor with ankylosing spondylitis or in good health (not recorded which).

DNA of the CDR3: TGCGCCAGCAGCCAAGGTTCTACCTCAGGGAATAATGAAAAACTGTTTTTT. Amino acids: CASSQGSTSGNNEKLFF. The gene calls are TRBV4-1 and TRBJ1-4, with D possibly matching TRBD1 (5 bases). The CDR3 has 17 residues. Germline lookup yields CDR1 MGHRA and CDR2 YSYEKL. V shed 1 base and J shed 4 bases, with 16 bases lying between them.